This T cell receptor (beta chain) originates from a study of blood T cells in healthy people across ages. Using a J-beta primer mix together with a sample-barcoded 5' primer, a second PCR was run for about 6 to 12 cycles. TCRdb re-derived calls from the 5' RACE reads in MiXCR, one entry per CDR3 protein. The table has hundreds of thousands of distinct CDR3 sequences, 25% seen once. The V gene lost 4 bases and the J gene lost 1 base, with 13 bases spanning the gap. The CDR3 runs to 15 residues. Germline V gene data show CDR1 as MGHRA and CDR2 as YSYEKL. These data were likewise used in another study, on T cells of mothers and their children. That paper notes: The study found slightly higher but non-significant overlap in related versus unrelated mother-child pairs.

The clonotype comes from a boy aged 10-17 years in good health. The sequenced sample consisted of blood. The genes are TRBV4-1 and TRBJ1-1; no clear D. CDR3 protein: CASSPPGSKNTEAFF. CDR3 bases: TGCGCCAGCAGCCCCCCCGGGTCCAAGAACACTGAAGCTTTCTTT.